The sequence of this T cell receptor (beta chain) was determined in a study of shared clonotypes between healthy human individuals. Naive CD8 cells, CD45RO-negative and positively selected for CCR7, excluded terminally differentiated effector memory CD45RA+ cells. The assay was immunoSEQ multiplex PCR, and TCRdb's table has in-frame clones only and misses some. This sample has 560,000 or so clones, with around 96% found just once. V dropped 2 bases and J dropped 7; count of bases not matched to a gene: 8. The CDR3 runs 16 residues. The germline V gene has CDR1 MNHEY and CDR2 SMNVEV (reference sequence).

The specimen sequenced was naive CD8+ T cells sorted from blood. This TCR was sampled from a woman aged 25 to 39 in good health. The V call is TRBV27, the J call TRBJ2-1; TRBD2 matches at 10 bases. CDR3 in DNA: TGTGCCAGCAGTTTAATAGCGGGAGGCCCCTGGAATGAGCAGTTCTTC. Translated: CASSLIAGGPWNEQFF.